This T cell receptor beta chain originates from a study of siplizumab effects on memory and regulatory T cells (dated by TCRdb to between 2017 and 2020). Context from the whole study: The study examined how the anti-CD2 antibody siplizumab affects alloreactive T-cell subsets in allogeneic mixed lymphocyte reactions built from human PBMCs.

Comments on this clone: It lacks a known antigen. No base quality values were provided; no much bigger clone lies one nucleotide off.

The library was made by the immunoSEQ multiplex PCR assay. The deep sequencing platform assayed some 98,000 TCR templates per sample. Genomic DNA extracted from sorted T cells was used for TCRbeta CDR3 sequencing. On the authors' methods: The R programming language was used for clonal analysis of the TCRbeta CDR3 data. Alloreactive CD4+ and CD8+ clones were identified by comparing unstimulated samples to CFSE-low samples taken after the reaction. Alloreactive CD4+ clones were assigned to regulatory or non-regulatory origin by matching sequences to sorted unstimulated Treg and non-Treg repertoires. TCRdb's version of the immuneACCESS table is confined to in-frame rearrangements and falls short of the full clone set. An unresolved V gene accounts for under half of the shortfall where checked; the remainder is of unknown origin. That table is the source of V, J and clone size, and D and trimming were worked out from the DNA. This sample gives roughly 100,000 clones in total; 90% to 95% of them show up just once. 0.32% of the sample comes from the top ten.

TCRbeta CDR3 sequencing was performed on sorted unstimulated T cells and on proliferating T cells recovered from mixed lymphocyte reactions. Fresh whole blood from fewer than 11 HLA-typed healthy donors was used to isolate PBMCs. Study-wide conclusions, independent of this receptor: A naive or memory phenotype could not be assigned to roughly 75-95% of proliferating CD4+ or CD8+ clones. Unstimulated naive T cells appeared to be more diverse than memory T cells, and naive cells seemed to make a substantial contribution to the alloresponse. Siplizumab significantly reduced the cumulative frequency of alloreactive sequences traceable to unstimulated CD4+ memory T cells. In reactions with siplizumab, an average of 68.8% of mappable alloreactive CD4+ clones were Treg-derived, compared with around 28% in control reactions. The suppressive function of proliferating Tregs from siplizumab cultures was not functionally confirmed. Because sequences below about 10^-5 frequency were poorly captured, only a minor fraction of alloreactive clones could be mapped to unstimulated subsets.

Trimming takes 5 bases from V and 3 bases from J, and the germline ends sit 13 bases apart. CDR1 SGHVS and CDR2 FQNEAQ were looked up in the germline V gene. Measured from the cysteine to the phenylalanine, the CDR3 is 14 residues long. Here the CDR3 DNA is all that survives: 42 bases in frame from base 1. The source material was CD4+ T cells sorted from blood. This sequence uses TRBV7-8 and TRBJ1-1; TRBD1 might be the D gene, on 5 matching bases. This clonotype was obtained from a human donor in good health. The CDR3 region: CASSPTGEDTEAFF. The DNA sequence is given as TGTGCCAGCAGCCCAACGGGGGAGGACACTGAAGCTTTCTTT. With the portions outside the CDR3 filled from the reference TRBV7-8 and TRBJ1-1 genes, the complete variable region becomes GAGVSQSPRYKVAKRGQDVALRCDPISGHVSLFWYQQALGQGPEFLTYFQNEAQLDKSGLPSDRFFAERPEGSVSTLKIQRTQQEDSAVYLCASSPTGEDTEAFFGQGTRLTVV.